These T cell receptor beta chains were read from a single sample in a study of blood T cell repertoires in COVID-19. The protocol was immunoSEQ multiplex PCR, while the TCRdb copy is restricted to in-frame clones and leaves out a portion. In the table there are tens of thousands of clones, roughly 80% of which are singletons. Material for sequencing was peripheral blood. These receptors were taken from a man between 65 and 85 years old who had recovered from COVID-19. Both conserved end residues are part of each CDR3. D genes are given only for firm matches. The size of a clone is reported for some rows only, either as once, few or many, or as a class for expanded clones.

V	size	J	D	CDR3	DNA
TRBV29-1	-	TRBJ1-1	TRBD1	CSVEGGTARGAFF	TGCAGCGTTGAAGGGGGGACAGCCAGGGGGGCTTTCTTT
TRBV21-1	once	TRBJ2-5	-	CASNPNGQETQYF	TGTGCCAGCAACCCGAACGGGCAAGAGACCCAGTACTTC
TRBV19	-	TRBJ2-3	TRBD2	CASSPYPSLAGARTDTQYF	TGTGCCAGTAGTCCCTATCCCTCACTAGCGGGGGCCCGCACAGATACGCAGTATTTT
TRBV9	-	TRBJ2-7	TRBD2	CASSVAGGTSTYEQYF	TGTGCCAGCAGCGTAGCGGGGGGGACTAGCACTTACGAGCAGTACTTC
TRBV5-1	-	TRBJ1-3	-	CASSDTGSGNTIYF	TGCGCCAGCAGCGATACAGGGTCTGGAAACACCATATATTTT
TRBV27	few	TRBJ1-5	TRBD1	CASSGQGAYGQPQHF	TGTGCCAGCAGTGGTCAGGGGGCGTATGGTCAGCCCCAGCATTTT
TRBV4-2	-	TRBJ2-2	-	CASSQGRVWGVNTGELFF	TGTGCCAGCAGCCAAGGAAGGGTTTGGGGGGTCAACACCGGGGAGCTGTTTTTT
TRBV5-6	-	TRBJ2-3	TRBD2	CASSWRLAGIDTNTQYF	TGTGCCAGCAGCTGGAGACTAGCAGGAATTGACACGAATACGCAGTATTTT
TRBV6-2/TRBV6-3	-	TRBJ1-2	TRBD1	CASSPLDREKAGGYTF	TGTGCCAGCAGTCCCCTTGACAGGGAGAAAGCGGGTGGCTACACCTTC
TRBV2	-	TRBJ1-5	TRBD1	CASSGTGVNQPQHF	TGTGCCAGCAGTGGGACAGGGGTAAATCAGCCCCAGCATTTT
TRBV3-1/TRBV3-2	-	TRBJ1-1	TRBD1	CASSPGQGIVFF	TGTGCCAGCAGCCCGGGACAGGGTATTGTTTTCTTT
TRBV20-1	-	TRBJ2-1	TRBD1	CSASVPGQPNEQFF	TGCAGTGCTAGTGTACCGGGACAGCCTAATGAGCAGTTCTTC
TRBV27	-	TRBJ2-1	-	CASSVLGPNEQFF	TGTGCCAGCAGCGTACTAGGACCCAATGAGCAGTTCTTC
TRBV3-1/TRBV3-2	once	TRBJ2-7	-	CASSQEYGDEQYF	TGTGCCAGCAGCCAAGAATACGGGGACGAGCAGTACTTC
TRBV13	-	TRBJ2-1	TRBD1	CASSTSFGTGIFNEQFF	TGTGCCAGCAGCACCAGCTTCGGGACAGGGATCTTCAATGAGCAGTTCTTC
TRBV5-6	-	TRBJ2-7	-	CASSLEQPSHEQYF	TGTGCCAGCAGCTTGGAACAGCCCAGTCACGAGCAGTACTTC
TRBV18	once	TRBJ2-7	-	CASSPPRPGSYEQYF	TGTGCCAGCTCACCTCCCCGACCGGGGTCCTACGAGCAGTACTTC
TRBV9	-	TRBJ2-2	-	CASSVGLVRTGELFF	TGTGCCAGCAGCGTAGGGCTAGTAAGAACCGGGGAGCTGTTTTTT
TRBV4-3	-	TRBJ1-4	-	CASQNSIGNEKLFF	TGCGCCAGCCAAAACAGCATTGGTAATGAAAAACTGTTTTTT
TRBV28	-	TRBJ1-3	-	CASSFDSQPAGNTIYF	TGTGCCAGCAGTTTTGACAGTCAGCCCGCTGGAAACACCATATATTTT
TRBV28	-	TRBJ2-4	TRBD2	CASSPGGVLAKNIQYF	TGTGCCAGCAGCCCTGGGGGGGTCCTGGCCAAAAACATTCAGTACTTC
TRBV4-1	-	TRBJ1-5	-	CASSQDYIGGYSNQPQHF	TGCGCCAGCAGCCAAGATTATATTGGGGGCTATAGCAATCAGCCCCAGCATTTT
TRBV20-1	-	TRBJ1-6	TRBD1	CSASLGQWAYNSPLHF	TGCAGTGCTAGTTTGGGACAGTGGGCCTATAATTCACCCCTCCACTTT
TRBV28	-	TRBJ2-5	TRBD1	CASSLFGTGGLGTQYF	TGTGCCAGCAGTTTATTCGGGACAGGGGGCCTAGGGACCCAGTACTTC
TRBV7-9	many	TRBJ2-2	-	CASSLMADTGELFF	TGTGCCAGCAGCTTAATGGCCGACACCGGGGAGCTGTTTTTT
TRBV28	-	TRBJ1-6	-	CASSLGGGKGSPLHF	TGTGCCAGCAGCCTAGGGGGGGGTAAGGGGTCACCCCTCCACTTT
TRBV9	-	TRBJ2-5	-	CASSVGLEETQYF	TGTGCCAGCAGCGTAGGGCTAGAAGAGACCCAGTACTTC
TRBV19	-	TRBJ2-7	-	CASKLGTQNSYEQYF	TGTGCCAGTAAGTTGGGGACACAAAACTCCTACGAGCAGTACTTC
TRBV6-4	-	TRBJ2-3	TRBD2	CASSGTSGGTDTQYF	TGTGCCAGCAGTGGGACTAGCGGGGGCACAGATACGCAGTATTTT
TRBV5-4	-	TRBJ2-7	-	CASSSPGRAYEQYF	TGTGCCAGCAGCTCCCCCGGGCGGGCCTACGAGCAGTACTTC
TRBV3-1/TRBV3-2	-	TRBJ1-1	TRBD1	CASSPTGGNPEAFF	TGTGCCAGCAGCCCGACAGGGGGGAACCCTGAAGCTTTCTTT
TRBV9	few	TRBJ1-2	-	CASSVDGQLGYTF	TGTGCCAGCAGCGTAGACGGACAGCTTGGCTACACCTTC
TRBV6-5	-	TRBJ2-7	-	CASSLGQYEQYF	TGTGCCAGCAGCCTAGGACAGTACGAGCAGTACTTC
TRBV4-3	-	TRBJ2-7	TRBD1	CASSLGVGTGVHEQYF	TGCGCCAGCAGCCTGGGGGTCGGGACAGGGGTCCACGAGCAGTACTTC
TRBV30	-	TRBJ1-2	-	CAWSVRGDYGYTF	TGTGCCTGGAGTGTACGAGGAGACTATGGCTACACCTTC